This T cell receptor (beta chain) was profiled in a study of Ad26.COV2.S vaccination and SARS-CoV-2 variants. Here immunoSEQ multiplex PCR was the method, and the copy in TCRdb shows in-frame clones only, minus some. The profile shows 300,000 to 500,000 clones, around nine tenths of them singletons. V lost 6 bases, J lost 7 bases, and 12 bases lay in between. This CDR3 is 12 amino acids long. The sample's treatment: some 20 received Ad26.COV2.S at low or high dose, single or two shots; 5 received placebo; per-sample allocation not given. Specimens were obtained on day 63 following the first vaccine or placebo injection.

The sequences come from peripheral blood, collected in a trial of Ad26.COV2.S vaccine versus placebo. The chain carries TRBV12-3 or TRBV12-4 and TRBJ1-2; D is ambiguous. The sequence came from a person between 18 and 60 years old who received the Ad26.COV2.S COVID-19 vaccine or a placebo. CDR3 nucleotide sequence: TGTGCCAGCAGCTCCCGGAGCCCTGGCTACACCTTC. Its translation: CASSSRSPGYTF.